A selection of T cell receptor beta chains follows, all from one sample in a study of control samples from healthy donors and cancer patients. Method: immunoSEQ multiplex PCR; TCRdb's copy keeps in-frame clones and lacks some. Here the sample spans about 50,000 clones, 94% being singletons. Sequenced material: blood. The receptors originated from a man younger than 40 in good health. Both conserved end residues are part of each CDR3. Fields, in order: J gene, D gene, V gene, CDR3 protein. D genes are given only for firm matches.

J: TRBJ2-1
D: NA
V: TRBV7-9
CDR3: CASSSPRPPASYNEQFF

J: TRBJ1-4
D: NA
V: TRBV7-2
CDR3: CASSLERRAEKLFF

J: TRBJ1-1
D: NA
V: TRBV5-4
CDR3: CASSSGRAWRGLNTEAFF

J: TRBJ2-2
D: NA
V: TRBV21-1
CDR3: CASSSLGRTGELFF

J: TRBJ2-6
D: NA
V: TRBV29-1
CDR3: CSVTTNSGANVLTF

J: TRBJ1-6
D: TRBD1
V: TRBV4-3
CDR3: CASSLGQDLNSPLHF

J: TRBJ1-1
D: TRBD1
V: TRBV5-1
CDR3: CASSPTGDTEAFF

J: TRBJ2-1
D: NA
V: TRBV7-8
CDR3: CASSLAGSHAWFF

J: TRBJ2-6
D: TRBD1
V: TRBV10-3
CDR3: CAISESPGQGGGANVLTF

J: TRBJ1-5
D: NA
V: TRBV18
CDR3: CASSTGIGNQPQHF

J: TRBJ2-3
D: TRBD2
V: TRBV28
CDR3: CASSFLPFASLRTSASTDTQYF

J: TRBJ2-5
D: NA
V: TRBV5-4
CDR3: CASSAPLGGAETQYF

J: TRBJ2-1
D: NA
V: TRBV19
CDR3: CASSNTGRVNEQFF

J: TRBJ2-7
D: NA
V: TRBV15
CDR3: CATSRGGPPRAHEQYF

J: TRBJ1-2
D: NA
V: TRBV30
CDR3: CAWSGGVNGYTF

J: TRBJ1-2
D: TRBD1
V: TRBV29-1
CDR3: CSVGQGNYGYTF

J: TRBJ1-2
D: NA
V: TRBV12-3/TRBV12-4
CDR3: CASRGGGYGYTF

J: TRBJ2-1
D: NA
V: TRBV13
CDR3: CASSFGNEQFF

J: TRBJ1-2
D: NA
V: TRBV29-1
CDR3: CSVENLQLANYGYTF

J: TRBJ1-6
D: NA
V: TRBV5-6
CDR3: CASSLGRVSPLHF

J: TRBJ1-4
D: NA
V: TRBV5-4
CDR3: CASSLDLDEKLFF

J: TRBJ2-5
D: NA
V: TRBV7-2
CDR3: CASSRAGWETQYF

J: TRBJ1-2
D: TRBD1
V: TRBV7-9
CDR3: CASSLGQPYGYTF

J: TRBJ1-5
D: TRBD1
V: TRBV24-1
CDR3: CATTHSTGTGGSGLNQPQHF

J: TRBJ2-3
D: NA
V: TRBV27
CDR3: CASSFRTTDTQYF

J: TRBJ2-1
D: NA
V: TRBV9
CDR3: CASSVSAASYNEQFF

J: TRBJ1-5
D: NA
V: TRBV27
CDR3: CASRRRSEPQHF

J: TRBJ2-2
D: NA
V: TRBV4-1
CDR3: CASSLEWFRELFF

J: TRBJ1-1
D: NA
V: TRBV4-1
CDR3: CASSQEGQLIFRVPEAFF

J: TRBJ1-5
D: TRBD1
V: TRBV7-9
CDR3: CASSPPDREAQHF

J: TRBJ2-1
D: NA
V: TRBV7-8
CDR3: CASSQDSNEQFF

J: TRBJ2-7
D: NA
V: TRBV5-6
CDR3: CASSLVAGNFYEQYF